This T cell receptor beta chain was documented in a study of CD8+ T cells in alopecia areata. General study findings and limits: Higher clonality was seen in lesional scalp than in normal scalp, especially in alopecia totalis/universalis.

V lost 3 bases to trimming and J lost 0 bases, with 14 bases between them. The germline V gene has CDR1 LNHNV and CDR2 YYDKDF (reference sequence). The CDR3 is 16 amino acids. Treatment described: oral pan-JAK inhibitor, 5-10 mg twice daily. Investigators isolated RNA and reverse transcribed it into cDNA to act as the sequencing template. The assay was immunoSEQ multiplex PCR, and TCRdb's table has in-frame clones only and misses some. Of about 220,000 clones listed, under 60% are singletons. On this clone itself: Its target is unknown.

This TCR was sampled from a human donor with alopecia areata. The J gene is TRBJ1-1, the V gene TRBV15; unclear D gene. The input for sequencing was CD4+ T cells sorted from blood, taken at week 4, from a patient treated with tofacitinib. For the CDR3, the DNA is TGTGCCACCAGCAGGAATCCGACCGGAATGAACACTGAAGCTTTCTTT. Its translation is CATSRNPTGMNTEAFF.